The entry that follows covers one TCR beta chain sequence. This clonotype has ten or more counts. Its antigen is still unknown. Per-base qualities were not stored, and no clone one base away is much larger. This specimen comes from a study of spatial heterogeneity in lung cancer (dated by TCRdb to about 2019). With respect to the entire study: Donors were some 67 patients with early-stage, untreated non-small cell lung cancer from the lung TRACERx cohort. Follow-up PBMC samples were sequenced whenever available, and the median time to follow-up was two to three years after resection. The study quantitatively compared TCR alpha and beta repertoires across multiple tumor regions, matched nontumor lung and blood in non-small cell lung cancer. Nonsynonymous mutation counts, determined by whole-exome sequencing of tumor tissue, were related to TCR repertoire features. Both alpha and beta chains were TCR-sequenced in samples taken at surgery, namely 220 tumor regions, around 70 matched nontumor lung samples and approximately 58 PBMC samples. In the raw uncorrected reads, each unique combination of TCR and UMI appeared more than ten times on average. Beta-chain transcripts were consistently detected in greater numbers than alpha-chain transcripts, which likely reflected higher beta-chain transcript abundance.

The library relied on 5' RACE. These reads were obtained on a NextSeq 500. In the TCR library protocol, a unique molecular identifier was attached to each TCR cDNA molecule so that PCR and sequencing errors could be corrected. Per the original workflow: Decombinator tools were used for TCR identification, UMI-based error correction and CDR3 extraction. Expanded TCRs were defined as those above a frequency of 2 per 1,000, corresponding to the top 1% of the tumor frequency distribution. Renyi diversity was computed with the R vegan package after each repertoire had been subsampled 100 times to 5,000 TCRs. CDR3 similarity networks were constructed using string-kernel similarity of amino acid triplets, with links drawn between CDR3s whose pairwise similarity was above 0.82. The public reads were run again by TCRdb, first through fastp at Q25 and then through MiXCR, and only productive beta chains were kept. CDR3 protein sequences are deduplicated, and each keeps its most common genes and DNA. TCRdb's processing, not the authors' own work, is the source of the V and J calls. For this sample the table gives tens of thousands of distinct CDR3 sequences, of which about 10% were detected only once. The top ten hold under 35% of the sample.

The meaning of the sample's time point label: blood at routine non-recurrence follow-up after resection. Without any cell sorting, TCR sequencing was performed on whole RNA extracted either from tumor and nontumor lung tissue or from cryopreserved PBMC samples. Only patients with enough RNA available from two or more tumor regions were chosen for TCR sequencing. CDR1 SGHNT and CDR2 YYREEE are derived from the germline V gene (reference sequence). The germline ends are 16 bases apart after V is trimmed by 5 bases and J by 8 bases. Including cysteine and phenylalanine, the CDR3 has 14 amino acids. Only the CDR3 part of the read is kept: 42 bases, read in frame from the first base. What the work shows at the level of the full study, not this receptor alone: Comparisons of baseline and follow-up blood repertoires included only 14 to 15 patients. Confirming at a functional level the hypothesis that regional TCRs recognize regional mutations was considered to require additional single-cell paired TCR alpha and beta sequencing. Ubiquitous expanded tumor TCRs were detected in blood more often at tumor resection than at routine follow-up.

The rearranged chain carries TRBV5-4 and TRBJ1-4; TRBD1 is possibly the D segment (6 matching bases). The clonotype originates from a male donor with early-stage non-small cell lung cancer. The specimen comprised PBMCs, sampled at follow-up. The nucleotide sequence is given as TGTGCCAGCAGATCCGGGACACACTCGGAAAAACTGTTTTTT. It codes for CASRSGTHSEKLFF.